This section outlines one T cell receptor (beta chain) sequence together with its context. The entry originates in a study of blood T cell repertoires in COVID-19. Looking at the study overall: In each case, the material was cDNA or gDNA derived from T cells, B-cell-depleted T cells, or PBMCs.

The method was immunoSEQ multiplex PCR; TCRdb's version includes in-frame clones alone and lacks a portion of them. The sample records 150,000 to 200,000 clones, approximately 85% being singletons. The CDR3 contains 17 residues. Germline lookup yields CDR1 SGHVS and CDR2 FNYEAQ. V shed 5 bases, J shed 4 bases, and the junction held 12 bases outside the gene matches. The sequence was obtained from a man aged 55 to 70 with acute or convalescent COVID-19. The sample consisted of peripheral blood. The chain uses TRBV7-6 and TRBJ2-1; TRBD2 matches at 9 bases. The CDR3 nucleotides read TGTGCCAGCAGCCCATTAGCGCGGGAGGGCCGTTACAATGAGCAGTTCTTC. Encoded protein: CASSPLAREGRYNEQFF.